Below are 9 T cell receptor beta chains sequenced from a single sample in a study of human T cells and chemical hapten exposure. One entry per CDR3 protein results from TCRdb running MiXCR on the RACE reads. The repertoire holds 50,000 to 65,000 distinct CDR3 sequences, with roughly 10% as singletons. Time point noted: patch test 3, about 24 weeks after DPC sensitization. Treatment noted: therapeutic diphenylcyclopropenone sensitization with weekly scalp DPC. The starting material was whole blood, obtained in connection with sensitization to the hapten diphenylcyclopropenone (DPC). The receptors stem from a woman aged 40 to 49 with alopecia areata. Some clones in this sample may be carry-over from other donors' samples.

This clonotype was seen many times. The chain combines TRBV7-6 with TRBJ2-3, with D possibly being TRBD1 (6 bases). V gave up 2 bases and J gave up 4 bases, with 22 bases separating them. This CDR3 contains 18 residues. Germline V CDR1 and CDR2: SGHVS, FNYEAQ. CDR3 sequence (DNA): TGTGCCAGCAGCTTAATCCGAACAGGGAAACCCTATGCAGATACGCAGTATTTT. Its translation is CASSLIRTGKPYADTQYF.

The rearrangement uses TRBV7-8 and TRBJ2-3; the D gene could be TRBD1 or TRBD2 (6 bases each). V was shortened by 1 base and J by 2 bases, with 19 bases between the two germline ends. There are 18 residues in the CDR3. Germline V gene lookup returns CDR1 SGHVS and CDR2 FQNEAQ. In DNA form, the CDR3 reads TGTGCCAGCAGCTTAGTAATCTCCGGGGGCAGGGACACAGATACGCAGTATTTT. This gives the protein CASSLVISGGRDTDTQYF.

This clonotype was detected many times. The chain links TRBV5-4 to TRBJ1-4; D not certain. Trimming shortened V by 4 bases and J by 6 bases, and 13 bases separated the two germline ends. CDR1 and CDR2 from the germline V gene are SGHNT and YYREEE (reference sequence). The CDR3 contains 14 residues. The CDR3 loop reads CASSPLPQDEKLFF. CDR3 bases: TGTGCCAGCAGCCCTCTCCCGCAGGATGAAAAACTGTTTTTT.

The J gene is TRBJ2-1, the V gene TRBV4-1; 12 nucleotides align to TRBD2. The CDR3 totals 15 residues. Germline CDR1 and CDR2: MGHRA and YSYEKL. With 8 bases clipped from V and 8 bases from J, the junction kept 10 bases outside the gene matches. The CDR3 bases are TGCGCCAGCGCCCGGACTAGCGGGGCTACGGATGAGCAGTTCTTC. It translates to CASARTSGATDEQFF.

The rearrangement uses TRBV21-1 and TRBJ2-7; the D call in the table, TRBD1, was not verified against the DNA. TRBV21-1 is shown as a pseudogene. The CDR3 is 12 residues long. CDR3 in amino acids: CAGLEGSYEQYF. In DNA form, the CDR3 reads TGTGCCGGTTTAGAGGGGTCCTACGAGCAGTACTTC.

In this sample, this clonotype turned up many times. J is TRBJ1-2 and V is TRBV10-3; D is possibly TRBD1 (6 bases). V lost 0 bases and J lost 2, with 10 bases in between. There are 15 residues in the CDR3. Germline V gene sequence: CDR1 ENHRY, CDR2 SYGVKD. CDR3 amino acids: CAISESGGGNYGYTF. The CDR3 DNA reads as TGTGCCATCAGTGAGTCGGGGGGCGGAAACTATGGCTACACCTTC.

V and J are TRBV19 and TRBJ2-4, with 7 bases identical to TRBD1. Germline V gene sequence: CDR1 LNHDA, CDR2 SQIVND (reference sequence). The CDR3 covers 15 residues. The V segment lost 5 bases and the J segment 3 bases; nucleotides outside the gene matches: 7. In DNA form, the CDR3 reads TGTGCCAGTAGTCGTTCCGGGACAGTCAAAAACATTCAGTACTTC. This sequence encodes CASSRSGTVKNIQYF.

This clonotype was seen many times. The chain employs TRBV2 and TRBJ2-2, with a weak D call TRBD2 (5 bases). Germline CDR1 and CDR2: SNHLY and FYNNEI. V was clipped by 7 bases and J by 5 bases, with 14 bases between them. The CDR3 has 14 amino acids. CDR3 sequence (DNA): TGTGCCAGCACTGGCGGGTTCTCAACCGGGGAGCTGTTTTTT. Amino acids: CASTGGFSTGELFF.

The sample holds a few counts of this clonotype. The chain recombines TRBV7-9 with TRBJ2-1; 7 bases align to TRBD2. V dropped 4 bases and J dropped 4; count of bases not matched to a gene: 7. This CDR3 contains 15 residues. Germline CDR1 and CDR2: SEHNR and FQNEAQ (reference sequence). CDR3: CASSSRGAGYNEQFF. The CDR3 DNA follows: TGTGCCAGCAGCTCCCGCGGAGCGGGGTACAATGAGCAGTTCTTC.